This T cell receptor beta chain is from a study of Graves' ophthalmopathy and Graves' hyperthyroidism. On the study more broadly: Researchers classed hyperthyroidism as stable given no ophthalmopathy within 18 months of follow-up.

General observations from the study: Most expanded clonotypes in thyroid above 0.001 frequency also showed up in blood. The model reached approximately 67% sensitivity and about 72% specificity for predicting ophthalmopathy progression.

RNA transcripts were the source from which TCR beta CDR3 regions were amplified. An opening RT-PCR round employed HTBI primers and preceded a second-round multiplex PCR. TCRdb re-called the multiplex PCR reads with MiXCR, one entry per CDR3 protein. The sample contains about 550,000 distinct CDR3 sequences, 39% of which appear only once. This clonotype was seen only a few times. What it recognizes is unknown. The CDR3 sequence is 14 residues long. The V end was cut by 5 bases, the J end by 4 bases, with 14 bases between. CDR1 is LNHDA and CDR2 is SQIVND in the germline V gene (reference sequence). This sequence originates from an adult man with Graves' hyperthyroidism. V and J are TRBV19 and TRBJ1-2; no clear D. Source material: peripheral blood or thyroid tissue (not recorded which). CDR3 in amino acids: CASSVGVSSYGYTF. The CDR3 DNA reads as TGTGCCAGTAGTGTTGGGGTCTCCAGCTATGGCTACACCTTC.